The clone carrying this T cell receptor (beta chain) was observed a handful of times. Its antigen is currently unknown. Time point meaning: pre-sensitization, week 0. Sample treatment: therapeutic diphenylcyclopropenone sensitization with weekly scalp DPC. These data belong to a study of human T cells and chemical hapten exposure. As for the study in general: Skin on the upper inner arm, approximately 2 cm by approximately 2 cm in size, was sensitized with 2% DPC. After 6 days, upper back 0.01% DPC patch tests were scored. Broader study findings: TCRs above 1 in 1000 frequency stayed constant with DPC sensitization. Expanded TCR sets contained significantly more large CDR3 similarity clusters than controls.

This CDR3 contains 14 residues. CDR1 is MNHEY and CDR2 is SVGAGI in the germline V gene. With V trimmed by 5 bases and J by 5 bases, 4 bases remained unmatched. TCRdb reanalysed the RACE reads using MiXCR and keeps one entry per CDR3 protein. Of some 360,000 distinct CDR3 sequences in the sample, less than 6.5% were seen once. This chain uses TRBV6-5 with TRBJ2-7, with TRBD2 identical over 12 bases. The source is a woman aged 45-65 years with alopecia areata. Some clones in this sample may be carry-over from other donors' samples. Specimen: whole blood, collected in connection with sensitization to the hapten diphenylcyclopropenone (DPC). The CDR3 is CASSQTSGSNEQYF. CDR3 coding DNA: TGTGCCAGCAGTCAGACTAGCGGGAGCAACGAGCAGTACTTC.